This record looks at one TCR beta chain sequence and its context. Methods used by the authors: Estimation of nucleated cell counts was performed using reference gene primer amplification. Only in-frame clones appear in the TCRdb table, and some are missing; sequencing was by immunoSEQ multiplex PCR. The V and J calls and clone size come from that table; D and trimming were worked out from the DNA. The sample yields fewer than 250,000 clones, around 84% seen once. This sample stems from a study of blood T cell repertoires in COVID-19. Study summary: Sources were T cells, B-cell-depleted T cells, or PBMCs; the material itself was cDNA or gDNA.

Material: PBMCs or T cells enriched from blood (not recorded which). The sequence was obtained from a woman aged 30 to 39 who had recovered from COVID-19.

This CDR3 is CASSPTGNEKLFF. In DNA, the CDR3 is TGTGCCAGCAGCCCGACGGGGAATGAAAAACTGTTTTTT. This chain links TRBV7-9 with TRBJ1-4; D gene uncertain. The V gene lost 5 bases and the J gene lost 5 bases, with 9 bases spanning the gap. The CDR3 is made up of 13 amino acids. Germline CDR1 SEHNR, CDR2 FQNEAQ (reference sequence).